Presented here are 9 T cell receptor beta chains from one specimen sequenced in a study of blood T cell repertoires in COVID-19. The protocol was immunoSEQ multiplex PCR, while the TCRdb copy is restricted to in-frame clones and leaves out a portion. This table has under 95,000 clones, around nine tenths appearing once. The sample comprised peripheral blood. These receptors were collected from a man between 60 and 75 years old with acute or convalescent COVID-19.

This clone was seen many times. The chain employs TRBV4-3 and TRBJ1-2, with 8 bases matching TRBD1. V was clipped by 3 bases and J by 8 bases; unmatched bases: 8. The CDR3 contains 14 residues. CDR1 and CDR2 from the germline V gene are LGHNA and YSLEER. The chain's CDR3 is CASSQISGGQGYTF. The DNA for the CDR3 is TGCGCCAGCAGCCAGATATCAGGGGGCCAAGGCTACACCTTC.

The chain carries TRBV5-1 and TRBJ2-3; the D gene is possibly TRBD2 (5 bases). Per the germline V gene, CDR1 is SGHRS and CDR2 is YFSETQ. This CDR3 region has 15 residues. Trimming left V 2 bases short and J 4 bases short, with 14 bases between. CDR3 region: CASSLGASMADTQYF. DNA of the CDR3: TGCGCCAGCAGCTTAGGCGCTAGCATGGCAGATACGCAGTATTTT.

This clone was counted between two and nine times. V and J are TRBV14 and TRBJ2-3; possibly TRBD2 for D (5 bases). Germline V gene sequence: CDR1 SGHDN, CDR2 FVKESK. The V and J ends lost 1 base and 0 bases respectively, with 8 bases between them. CDR3 size: 15 residues. CDR3 coding DNA: TGTGCCAGCAGCCAAGGCGGACTGAGCACAGATACGCAGTATTTT. This translates into CASSQGGLSTDTQYF.

The chain links TRBV6-6 to TRBJ1-6, with TRBD1 matching 11 bases. Germline trimming cut 2 bases from V and 8 bases from J; bases unmatched to any gene: 2. Per the germline V gene, CDR1 is MNHNY and CDR2 is SVGAGI (reference sequence). CDR3 length: 15 amino acids. The CDR3: CASSYPGQGDSPLHF. CDR3 in DNA: TGTGCCAGCAGTTACCCGGGACAGGGGGATTCACCCCTCCACTTT.

This chain connects TRBV6-6 to TRBJ1-3; 9 positions agree with TRBD1. This CDR3 spans 16 amino acids. Germline V gene lookup returns CDR1 MNHNY and CDR2 SVGAGI (reference sequence). V shed 2 bases, J shed 2 bases, and the junction held 4 bases outside the gene matches. The CDR3 sequence is CASSYGGQGPGNTIYF. CDR3 sequence (DNA): TGTGCCAGCAGTTACGGGGGACAGGGACCTGGAAACACCATATATTTT.

The V and J genes are TRBV25-1 and TRBJ2-5; TRBD2 agrees at 9 bases. This CDR3 has 13 amino acids. Per the germline V gene, CDR1 is MGHDK and CDR2 is SYGVNS. V trimming: 6 bases; J trimming: 5 bases; junction bases outside the gene matches: 4. Here the CDR3 DNA reads TGTGCCAGCAGCTTAGCGGGGGTGGAGACCCAGTACTTC. Amino acids: CASSLAGVETQYF.

The chain links TRBV2 to TRBJ1-2, with a weak D call TRBD1 (5 bases). V was shortened by 7 bases and J by 0 bases, with 12 bases between the two germline ends. Germline lookup yields CDR1 SNHLY and CDR2 FYNNEI. The CDR3 is made up of 14 amino acids. CDR3 nucleotides: TGTGCCAGCACCCCCGGGGGAGCTAACTATGGCTACACCTTC. Translating it yields CASTPGGANYGYTF.

This clone was seen a single time. The chain carries TRBV6-5 and TRBJ1-4, with D possibly being TRBD1 (5 bases). The CDR3 consists of 12 residues. Germline CDR1 MNHEY, CDR2 SVGAGI. V shed 6 bases and J shed 8 bases, with 10 bases lying between them. CDR3 in amino acids: CASRAGIEKLFF. DNA of the CDR3: TGTGCCAGCAGGGCAGGGATCGAAAAACTGTTTTTT.

This chain uses TRBV7-2 with TRBJ2-1; D is perhaps TRBD1 (6 bases). V dropped 1 base and J dropped 8 bases, with 15 bases sitting between them. This CDR3 contains 15 residues. Germline-derived CDR1 and CDR2 are SGHTA and FQGNSA. CDR3 residues: CASSLGQGSPDEQFF. As DNA, the CDR3 is TGTGCCAGCAGCTTAGGGCAGGGGTCCCCTGATGAGCAGTTCTTC.